Each of the 18 T cell receptor gamma chains below was sequenced from the same sample in a study of Vδ1+ human thymocytes. No antigen has been assigned to these receptors. Study-wide results and caveats: Highly polyclonal TRG and TRD repertoires with Gaussian CDR3 length distributions appeared in thymus.

Extracted RNA was reverse transcribed into cDNA. Pooled V-gene forward primers with one constant-region reverse primer generated the CDR3 amplicons by multiplex PCR. TCRdb applied CATT to the multiplex PCR reads for clone calling. In the table there are about 6,500 gamma-chain clones, 40% to 50% of which are singletons. Specimen: Vdelta1+ gamma-delta thymocytes from the thymus. Subset defined: FACS-sorted CD3+ TCRalphabeta- TCRVdelta1+ TCRVdelta2- thymocytes. These TCRs come from a boy younger than two who had congenital heart surgery.

The chain carries TRGV3 and TRGJ1 or TRGJ2. In the absence of a J gene in TCRdb, the DNA was matched to germline to assign it here. Germline CDR1 and CDR2: VTNTFY and YDVSTARD (reference sequence). The CDR3 is 13 residues long. V shed 6 bases, J shed 0 bases, and the junction held 5 bases outside the gene matches. The CDR3 nucleotides read TGTGCCACCTGGCCGACGAATTATTATAAGAAACTCTTT. Protein product: CATWPTNYYKKLF.

A word on this clone: A read error is possible here, since a much larger clone lies one base away. The V gene is uncalled and the J gene is TRGJ1 or TRGJ2. The CDR3 loop spans 13 amino acids. The CDR3 DNA is TGTGCCACCCGGGATGGGAATTATTATAAGAAACTCTTT. This encodes CATRDGNYYKKLF.

The J gene is TRGJ1 or TRGJ2, the V gene TRGV9. The germline V gene encodes CDR1 GITISATS and CDR2 ISYDGTV (reference sequence). This CDR3 is 14 amino acids long. V lost 2 bases, J lost 0 bases, and 4 bases stayed unmatched. The DNA for the CDR3 is TGTGCCTTGTGGGAGGCCTCGAATTATTATAAGAAACTCTTT. This sequence encodes CALWEASNYYKKLF.

The chain employs TRGV5 and TRGJP1. The J gene is absent in TCRdb and was assigned here via DNA matching to germline. V lost 0 bases to trimming and J lost 4 bases; unmatched junction nucleotides: 5. The CDR3 totals 15 residues. CDR1 is VINAFY, CDR2 YDVSNSKD, per germline. Written as DNA, the CDR3 is TGTGCCACCTGGGACAGGCGGGGCACTGGTTGGTTCAAGATATTT. Translated: CATWDRRGTGWFKIF.

The table lists this clone with a few counts. This chain uses TRGV4 with TRGJ1 or TRGJ2. Germline V lookup: CDR1 EGSTGY, CDR2 YDSYTSSV. The CDR3 totals 13 residues. After removal of 0 bases from V and 5 bases from J, the junction contained 4 bases not matched to a gene. In nucleotides, the CDR3 is TGTGCCACCTGGGATGGGCAAGATTATAAGAAACTCTTT. Translating it yields CATWDGQDYKKLF.

V and J are TRGV9 and TRGJ1 or TRGJ2. This CDR3 spans 12 amino acids. In germline, CDR1 is GITISATS, CDR2 ISYDGTV (reference sequence). Trimming removed 2 bases from V and 8 bases from J; junction bases left unmatched: 6. The CDR3: CALWEDEHKKLF. The CDR3 coding sequence is TGTGCCTTGTGGGAGGACGAGCATAAGAAACTCTTT.

This clone appeared a few times. The chain combines TRGV9 with TRGJ1 or TRGJ2. Unmatched junction bases numbered 2, after V lost 2 bases and J lost 1 base. CDR1 GITISATS and CDR2 ISYDGTV come from the germline V gene (reference sequence). The CDR3 extends over 13 amino acids. Here the CDR3 DNA reads TGTGCCTTGTGGGAGGGAAATTATTATAAGAAACTCTTT. It yields the protein CALWEGNYYKKLF.

The chain combines TRGV9 with TRGJ1 or TRGJ2. This CDR3 contains 12 residues. The junction had 1 base not matched to a gene; V was cut back by 3 bases and J by 2 bases. CDR1 and CDR2 (germline): GITISATS, ISYDGTV (reference sequence). The CDR3, as DNA: TGTGCCTTGTGGGAGCATTATTATAAGAAACTCTTT. As protein: CALWEHYYKKLF.

This clone was counted a few times. The chain uses TRGV3 and TRGJ1 or TRGJ2. CDR3 size: 16 residues. The trim removed 0 bases at V and 1 base at J, leaving 9 bases unmatched. CDR1 and CDR2 from the germline V gene are VTNTFY and YDVSTARD (reference sequence). The CDR3: CATWDRKFLNYYKKLF. In nucleotides, the CDR3 is TGTGCCACCTGGGACAGGAAATTTCTTAATTATTATAAGAAACTCTTT.

The V gene is TRGV3, the J gene TRGJ1 or TRGJ2. Germline matching of the DNA provided the J gene here, since TCRdb leaves it blank. V trimming: 1 base; J trimming: 5 bases; junction bases outside the gene matches: 5. CDR1 is VTNTFY, CDR2 YDVSTARD, per germline (reference sequence). CDR3 size: 13 residues. The DNA for the CDR3 is TGTGCCACCTGGGACAGATTAGATTATAAGAAACTCTTT. This gives the protein CATWDRLDYKKLF.

This clone was observed a handful of times. The chain employs TRGV9 and TRGJP. With V trimmed by 0 bases and J by 4 bases, 15 bases remained unmatched. Per germline, CDR1 GITISATS and CDR2 ISYDGTV (reference sequence). The CDR3 has 21 residues. The CDR3 loop is CALWEVPRQDIQELGKKIKVF. The CDR3, as DNA: TGTGCCTTGTGGGAGGTGCCACGTCAAGATATCCAAGAGTTGGGCAAAAAAATCAAGGTATTT.

There are a few counts of this clone. The chain uses TRGV9 and TRGJ1 or TRGJ2. Trimming removed 6 bases from V and 4 bases from J; junction bases left unmatched: 9. CDR3 length: 13 residues. The germline CDR1 and CDR2 sequences are GITISATS and ISYDGTV (reference sequence). The CDR3 here is CALWSRRYYKKLF. The CDR3 DNA reads TGTGCCTTGTGGTCGCGCAGGTATTATAAGAAACTCTTT.

This clone was observed a handful of times. The chain couples TRGV8 to TRGJ1 or TRGJ2. J was trimmed by 10 bases and V by 3 bases; bases with no gene match: 6. Germline CDR1 and CDR2: VENAVY and YDSYNSRV. The CDR3 runs to 11 residues. CDR3 amino acids: CATWDRQKKLF. The CDR3 DNA is TGTGCCACCTGGGATCGGCAAAAGAAACTCTTT.

This sequence joins TRGV9 and TRGJ1 or TRGJ2. V was clipped by 5 bases and J by 0 bases; unmatched bases: 4. This CDR3 has 13 amino acids. The germline gives CDR1 GITISATS, CDR2 ISYDGTV (reference sequence). The CDR3 DNA follows: TGTGCCTTGTGGGGTCCGAATTATTATAAGAAACTCTTT. Protein sequence: CALWGPNYYKKLF.

Only one count was recorded for this clone. Called V gene: TRGV3; the J gene was not called. CDR3 length equals 11 residues. CDR1 VTNTFY and CDR2 YDVSTARD come from the germline V gene (reference sequence). The CDR3 region is CATWDRPGKLF. CDR3 nucleotides: TGTGCCACCTGGGACAGGCCTGGGAAACTCTTC.

The V call is TRGV5, the J call TRGJ1 or TRGJ2. Since TCRdb gives no J gene, matching the DNA to germline was used here to assign it. Germline CDR1 VINAFY, CDR2 YDVSNSKD. The junction had 7 bases not matched to a gene; V was cut back by 0 bases and J by 2 bases. The CDR3 has 15 amino acids. CDR3 loop: CATWDRPPYYYKKLF. The DNA of the CDR3 is TGTGCCACCTGGGACAGGCCTCCCTATTATTATAAGAAACTCTTT.

The chain joins TRGV3 to TRGJ1 or TRGJ2. Matching the DNA to germline supplied the J gene, which TCRdb does not give. J was trimmed by 3 bases and V by 8 bases; bases with no gene match: 7. CDR1 and CDR2 from the germline V gene are VTNTFY and YDVSTARD (reference sequence). CDR3 length equals 12 residues. CDR3 bases: TGTGCCACCTTGCAAATTTATTATAAGAAACTCTTT. Residues: CATLQIYYKKLF.

The chain couples TRGV9 to TRGJ1 or TRGJ2. In germline, CDR1 is GITISATS, CDR2 ISYDGTV (reference sequence). The CDR3 length is 13 residues. V lost 3 bases, J lost 9 bases, and 11 bases stayed unmatched. CDR3 residues: CALWELDWGKKLF. The CDR3 DNA reads as TGTGCCTTGTGGGAGTTGGATTGGGGTAAGAAACTCTTT.